The 5 T cell receptor beta chains below come from one sample, sequenced in a study of control samples from healthy donors and cancer patients. Clones were sequenced by immunoSEQ multiplex PCR, and TCRdb holds only the in-frame ones, with some missing. The sample yields tens of thousands of clones, 70% to 90% seen once. The material sequenced was blood. The origin of the receptors is a man aged 50-59 years in good health.

The J gene is TRBJ2-7, the V gene TRBV4-1; possibly TRBD1 for D (8 bases). V shed 0 bases and J shed 6 bases, with 18 bases lying between them. CDR1 is MGHRA, CDR2 YSYEKL, per germline. The CDR3 sequence is 16 residues long. Written as DNA, the CDR3 is TGCGCCAGCAGCCAAGAGCGGGGGCACAGGGGGGGCGAGCAGTACTTC. This sequence encodes CASSQERGHRGGEQYF.

This chain joins TRBV9 and TRBJ1-1; possible D gene TRBD1, 6 bases. Germline-derived CDR1 and CDR2 are SGDLS and YYNGEE. The V and J ends lost 0 bases and 4 bases respectively, with 10 bases between them. The CDR3 is 14 amino acids. The CDR3: CASSVVQGITEAFF. The DNA of the CDR3 is TGTGCCAGCAGCGTAGTCCAGGGGATCACTGAAGCTTTCTTT.

This chain uses TRBV7-7 with TRBJ2-2; D remains unclear. Germline CDR1 is SSHAT and CDR2 is FNYEAQ (reference sequence). The CDR3 contains 14 residues. The V and J ends lost 1 base and 0 bases respectively, with 3 bases between them. The CDR3 loop reads CASSLGANTGELFF. The CDR3, as DNA: TGTGCCAGCAGCTTAGGTGCGAACACCGGGGAGCTGTTTTTT.

The chain is built from TRBV7-2 and TRBJ1-2; possible D gene TRBD1, 5 bases. V dropped 6 bases and J dropped 8 bases, with 22 bases sitting between them. This CDR3 spans 15 amino acids. The germline V gene encodes CDR1 SGHTA and CDR2 FQGNSA. This CDR3 is CASSPDSAFLKGYTF. In DNA, the CDR3 is TGTGCCAGCAGTCCCGACAGCGCCTTTTTGAAGGGCTACACCTTC.

This chain links TRBV5-1 with TRBJ2-4; a weak D match, TRBD1 (5 bases). V was trimmed by 0 bases and J by 12 bases, leaving 19 bases between them. Germline lookup yields CDR1 SGHRS and CDR2 YFSETQ. This CDR3 is 15 amino acids long. The CDR3 protein is CASSLEGLGGRGQYF. CDR3 nucleotide sequence: TGCGCCAGCAGCTTGGAAGGATTGGGCGGTAGGGGTCAGTACTTC.